The clone carrying this TCR beta chain was counted between two and nine times. Antigen: not known. These data are taken from a study of shared clonotypes between healthy human individuals. Study-level information: Samples came from two female and a few male donors aged 18 to 49.

V was clipped by 6 bases and J by 7 bases, with 12 bases between them. Germline V CDR1 and CDR2: MNHNY, SVGAGI (reference sequence). This CDR3 is 12 amino acids long. Findings and limits, study-wide: Relative to their counterparts shared across all four donors, non-shared clonotypes exhibited diminished generation probabilities.

The assay was immunoSEQ multiplex PCR, and TCRdb's table has in-frame clones only and misses some. In the table there are around 200,000 clones, approximately 61% of which are singletons. The V and J genes are TRBV6-6 and TRBJ1-2, with D hard to call. Sequencing was carried out using memory CD4+ T cells sorted from blood. Subset noted: CD45RA-negative fraction. The sequence was collected from a man aged 25-45 years in good health. Here the CDR3 DNA reads TGTGCCAGCAGCGTGACCCAGCTTGGCTACACCTTC. It is translated as CASSVTQLGYTF.